Listed below are T cell receptor beta chains from one sample, sequenced in a study of CD8+CD57+ T cells in acquired aplastic anemia. Via MiXCR, TCRdb re-called the reads, giving one row per CDR3 protein. The sample shows some 160,000 distinct CDR3 sequences, approximately 51% of them seen only once. The sequenced sample consisted of sorted CD4+, CD8+, or CD8+CD57+ T cells (not recorded which) from PBMCs. These receptors all come from a human donor with aplastic anemia. The CDR3 runs from the conserved cysteine through the conserved F or W. D genes are given only for firm matches. Some rows have no size entry. The others give once, few or many, or a class for an expanded clone.

v_call: TRBV12-3/TRBV12-4; j_call: TRBJ1-1; clone_size: many; d_call: TRBD1; cdr3_nt: TGTGCCAGCACCCCGACAGGGGAGAACACTGAAGCTTTCTTT; cdr3_aa: CASTPTGENTEAFF
v_call: TRBV27; j_call: TRBJ1-5; clone_size: many; d_call: TRBD1; cdr3_nt: TGTGCCAGCAGGGACAGGGGAGGCAATCAGCCCCAGCATTTT; cdr3_aa: CASRDRGGNQPQHF
v_call: TRBV11-2; j_call: TRBJ2-7; clone_size: -; d_call: -; cdr3_nt: TGTGCCAGCAGCTTAATCAACAGGGACGACAGGTACGAGCAGTACTTC; cdr3_aa: CASSLINRDDRYEQYF
v_call: TRBV7-9; j_call: TRBJ2-7; clone_size: once; d_call: -; cdr3_nt: TGTGCCAGCAGCCCTACCCCAGGCTACGAGCAGTACTTC; cdr3_aa: CASSPTPGYEQYF
v_call: TRBV3-1; j_call: TRBJ1-2; clone_size: -; d_call: TRBD1; cdr3_nt: TGTGCCAGCAGCCAAGTTCTCTTGACAGGGATCTATGGCCACACCTTC; cdr3_aa: CASSQVLLTGIYGHTF
v_call: TRBV19; j_call: TRBJ2-4; clone_size: many; d_call: TRBD2; cdr3_nt: TGTGCCAGTAGTATAGTCCGTGTGACTAGCACAAACATTCAGTACTTC; cdr3_aa: CASSIVRVTSTNIQYF
v_call: TRBV20-1; j_call: TRBJ1-2; clone_size: -; d_call: TRBD1; cdr3_nt: TGCAGTGCAAGGACAGGGGCTGGCGGCTACACCTTC; cdr3_aa: CSARTGAGGYTF
v_call: TRBV29-1; j_call: TRBJ2-7; clone_size: few; d_call: -; cdr3_nt: TGCAGCGTGGAGACAGGTTCCTACGAGCAGTACTTC; cdr3_aa: CSVETGSYEQYF
v_call: TRBV7-9; j_call: TRBJ1-1; clone_size: many; d_call: -; cdr3_nt: TGTGCCAGCAGCTTAGGGTGGTCGGGGCAGGGCACTGAAGCTTTCTTT; cdr3_aa: CASSLGWSGQGTEAFF
v_call: TRBV29-1; j_call: TRBJ2-1; clone_size: -; d_call: -; cdr3_nt: TGCAGCGTTGTACGGCAGGATGGGCAGTTCTTC; cdr3_aa: CSVVRQDGQFF
v_call: TRBV5-1; j_call: TRBJ2-4; clone_size: -; d_call: -; cdr3_nt: TGCGCCAGCAGCTTGCTGTCTCAAAACATTCAGTACTTC; cdr3_aa: CASSLLSQNIQYF
v_call: TRBV7-8; j_call: TRBJ2-7; clone_size: -; d_call: -; cdr3_nt: TGTGCCAGCAGCGCGAGAAGGGAAACTGGGTACGAGCAGTACTTC; cdr3_aa: CASSARRETGYEQYF
v_call: TRBV11-1; j_call: TRBJ2-7; clone_size: -; d_call: -; cdr3_nt: TGTGCCAGCAGCTTGACGTACCTCTCCTACGAGCAGTACTTC; cdr3_aa: CASSLTYLSYEQYF
v_call: TRBV5-1; j_call: TRBJ1-2; clone_size: -; d_call: -; cdr3_nt: TGCGCCAGCAGCTTGGAGGGCAGGCGCGGCTACACCTTC; cdr3_aa: CASSLEGRRGYTF
v_call: TRBV7-2; j_call: TRBJ2-1; clone_size: many; d_call: -; cdr3_nt: TGTGCCAGCAGAACGACAGTCTTCGGCAATGAGCAGTTCTTC; cdr3_aa: CASRTTVFGNEQFF
v_call: TRBV7-8; j_call: TRBJ1-6; clone_size: -; d_call: -; cdr3_nt: TGTGCCAGCAGCGCTTACGGGGGATCCTATAATTCACCCCTCCACTTT; cdr3_aa: CASSAYGGSYNSPLHF
v_call: TRBV6-1; j_call: TRBJ2-7; clone_size: once; d_call: -; cdr3_nt: TGTGCCAGCAGTGAAGTTGGGGGCGCCGATCGCGAGCAGTACTTC; cdr3_aa: CASSEVGGADREQYF
v_call: TRBV25-1; j_call: TRBJ2-7; clone_size: few; d_call: -; cdr3_nt: TGTGCCAGCAGTGTGGGGGGCTACGAGCAGTACTTC; cdr3_aa: CASSVGGYEQYF
v_call: TRBV9; j_call: TRBJ1-4; clone_size: many; d_call: -; cdr3_nt: TGTGCCAGCAGCGTCAGTGGGGTGTTCGGAGAAAAACTGTTTTTT; cdr3_aa: CASSVSGVFGEKLFF
v_call: TRBV5-1; j_call: TRBJ2-7; clone_size: many; d_call: -; cdr3_nt: TGCGCCAGCAGCTTGGGGACAGAGCAGTACTTC; cdr3_aa: CASSLGTEQYF
v_call: TRBV2; j_call: TRBJ2-7; clone_size: few; d_call: TRBD2; cdr3_nt: TGTGCCAGCAGCTCTGTGGGGGGGGAAGAGCAGTACTTC; cdr3_aa: CASSSVGGEEQYF
v_call: TRBV9; j_call: TRBJ2-1; clone_size: -; d_call: TRBD2; cdr3_nt: TGTGCCAGCAGCTCAGCGGGGGGGAGCTCCTACAATGAGCAGTTCTTC; cdr3_aa: CASSSAGGSSYNEQFF
v_call: TRBV10-3; j_call: TRBJ1-6; clone_size: -; d_call: TRBD1; cdr3_nt: TGTGCCATCAGTGAGAGACAGGGGGATAATTCACCCCTCCACTTT; cdr3_aa: CAISERQGDNSPLHF
v_call: TRBV5-1; j_call: TRBJ2-1; clone_size: -; d_call: TRBD2; cdr3_nt: TGCGCCAGCAGCTCGTCGACTAGCGGCAATGAGCAGTTCTTC; cdr3_aa: CASSSSTSGNEQFF
v_call: TRBV30; j_call: TRBJ2-5; clone_size: many; d_call: -; cdr3_nt: TGTGCCTACACAGGGAGGGGAGAGACCCAGTACTTC; cdr3_aa: CAYTGRGETQYF
v_call: TRBV15; j_call: TRBJ1-1; clone_size: -; d_call: -; cdr3_nt: TGTGCCACCAGCAGAGATAGGGCAGCTACTGAAGCTTTCTTT; cdr3_aa: CATSRDRAATEAFF
v_call: TRBV4-2; j_call: TRBJ2-7; clone_size: many; d_call: TRBD1; cdr3_nt: TGTGCCAGCAGCCGAGACAGGGGGCAATCCTACGAGCAGTACTTC; cdr3_aa: CASSRDRGQSYEQYF
v_call: TRBV2; j_call: TRBJ1-5; clone_size: -; d_call: TRBD1; cdr3_nt: TGTGCCAGCAGCGCAGGGGGCCCTAGCAATCAGCCCCAGCATTTT; cdr3_aa: CASSAGGPSNQPQHF
v_call: TRBV19; j_call: TRBJ2-2; clone_size: -; d_call: -; cdr3_nt: TGTGCCAGTAGTATCGGTAACCTTTTCACCGGGGAGCTGTTTTTT; cdr3_aa: CASSIGNLFTGELFF
v_call: TRBV19; j_call: TRBJ1-4; clone_size: -; d_call: TRBD1; cdr3_nt: TGTGCCAGTAGTACGCAGGGGGGGACTAATGAAAAACTGTTTTTT; cdr3_aa: CASSTQGGTNEKLFF
v_call: TRBV29-1; j_call: TRBJ1-1; clone_size: -; d_call: -; cdr3_nt: TGCAGCGTTGTACGACAGGTAGAAGCTTTCTTT; cdr3_aa: CSVVRQVEAFF
v_call: TRBV12-3/TRBV12-4; j_call: TRBJ1-1; clone_size: many; d_call: -; cdr3_nt: TGTGCCAGCAGTTTACAGGGGCCTGAAGCTTTCTTT; cdr3_aa: CASSLQGPEAFF
v_call: TRBV6-1; j_call: TRBJ2-6; clone_size: many; d_call: -; cdr3_nt: TGTGCCAGCAGTCATCACAGGGATCCGGGCTCTGGGGCCAACGTCCTGACTTTC; cdr3_aa: CASSHHRDPGSGANVLTF
v_call: TRBV5-1; j_call: TRBJ1-4; clone_size: -; d_call: TRBD1; cdr3_nt: TGCGCCAGCAGATTGGGACAGCGGGCTGAAAAACTGGTTTTT; cdr3_aa: CASRLGQRAEKLVF
v_call: TRBV11-1; j_call: TRBJ1-1; clone_size: -; d_call: TRBD1; cdr3_nt: TGTGCCAGCAGCACCCACCCCGGGACAGGGTATATGAACACTGAAGCTTTCTTT; cdr3_aa: CASSTHPGTGYMNTEAFF
v_call: TRBV19; j_call: TRBJ1-5; clone_size: many; d_call: -; cdr3_nt: TGTGCCAGTAGTATATTGGCCTCCGGGGGTCAAGGTCAGCCCCAGCATTTT; cdr3_aa: CASSILASGGQGQPQHF
v_call: TRBV9; j_call: TRBJ2-7; clone_size: once; d_call: TRBD2; cdr3_nt: TGTGCCAGCAGCGCAGGGACTAGCGGGATGAGAGACGAGCAGTACTTT; cdr3_aa: CASSAGTSGMRDEQYF
v_call: TRBV10-3; j_call: TRBJ2-3; clone_size: -; d_call: -; cdr3_nt: TGTGCCATCACTAGAGCAGGAAGCACAGATACGCAGTATTTT; cdr3_aa: CAITRAGSTDTQYF
v_call: TRBV11-1; j_call: TRBJ2-3; clone_size: many; d_call: -; cdr3_nt: TGTGCCAGCAGCTTAGGGAGGGGGCGTCCGCAGTATTTT; cdr3_aa: CASSLGRGRPQYF
v_call: TRBV28; j_call: TRBJ2-6; clone_size: few; d_call: TRBD1; cdr3_nt: TGTGCCAGCAGGGGACAGGGGCACTCTGGGGCCAACGTCCTGACTTTC; cdr3_aa: CASRGQGHSGANVLTF
v_call: TRBV19; j_call: TRBJ1-3; clone_size: -; d_call: -; cdr3_nt: TGTGCCAGTAACGGACGGGCAAGAGGAAACACCATATATTTT; cdr3_aa: CASNGRARGNTIYF